These 9 T cell receptor beta chains share one sample of origin, sequenced in a study of blood T cells in healthy people across ages. Primed by a sample-barcoded 5' primer and a J-beta primer mix, a second PCR proceeded for roughly 6 to 12 cycles. TCRdb fed the 5' RACE reads into MiXCR, producing one record per CDR3 protein. Of roughly 730,000 distinct CDR3 sequences detected, roughly 56% appear once; the ten largest clones hold about 26%. Sample: blood. Receptors originate from a man aged 40-49 years in good health.

The rearrangement links TRBV25-1 to TRBJ2-3; D is unclear. The V end lost 3 bases, the J end lost 3 bases, and 16 bases lay between the germline ends. The germline gives CDR1 MGHDK, CDR2 SYGVNS. The CDR3 totals 16 residues. This chain's CDR3 is CASSDIQRFGTDTQYF. The CDR3 DNA reads as TGTGCCAGCAGTGATATTCAACGGTTTGGGACAGATACGCAGTATTTT.

This clonotype was observed a few times. V usage is TRBV20-1 and J usage is TRBJ2-1, with TRBD2 matching over 9 bases. This CDR3 contains 16 residues. Losses at the gene ends were 3 bases for V and 0 bases for J; bases not matched to a gene: 6. CDR1 and CDR2 (germline): DFQATT, SNEGSKA (reference sequence). The CDR3 sequence: CSARASGASSYNEQFF. CDR3 in DNA: TGCAGTGCTAGGGCTAGCGGGGCTAGCTCCTACAATGAGCAGTTCTTC.

The chain joins TRBV7-2 to TRBJ1-3, with D maybe TRBD1 (6 bases). Germline CDR1 SGHTA, CDR2 FQGNSA. The ends were cut back, 4 bases at V and 4 bases at J, with 11 bases in the middle. The CDR3 spans 14 residues. This CDR3 is CASSSRGLGNTIYF. In DNA form, the CDR3 reads TGTGCCAGCAGCTCCAGGGGATTGGGAAACACCATATATTTT.

The chain couples TRBV6-2 or TRBV6-3 to TRBJ2-1; D perhaps matches TRBD2 (5 bases). TRBJ2-7 explains the end of the DNA better; the J call may be wrong. Per germline, CDR1 MNHEY and CDR2 SVGEGT. The CDR3 loop spans 15 amino acids. The CDR3 DNA reads as TGTGCCAGCAGTTACGTCGGGGTCTCCTACAATGAGCAGTACTTC. It translates to CASSYVGVSYNEQYF.

The rearrangement uses TRBV7-9 and TRBJ2-7, with 9 positions matching TRBD1. The CDR3 extends over 18 amino acids. The germline V gene encodes CDR1 SEHNR and CDR2 FQNEAQ (reference sequence). Trimming at V came to 5 bases and at J to 2 bases, leaving 16 bases not matched to a gene. This CDR3 reads CASSRPPTGTGQTYEQYF. Written as DNA, the CDR3 is TGTGCCAGCAGCCGACCTCCAACCGGGACAGGGCAAACCTACGAGCAGTACTTC.

The chain is built from TRBV27 and TRBJ1-6; the D gene is possibly TRBD1 (5 bases). Germline V lookup: CDR1 MNHEY, CDR2 SMNVEV (reference sequence). V lost 8 bases, J lost 7 bases, and 18 bases lay in between. This CDR3 is 15 amino acids long. CDR3 region: CASRWGGVGNSPLHF. The CDR3, as DNA: TGTGCCAGCCGCTGGGGGGGAGTGGGGAATTCACCCCTCCACTTT.

The chain joins TRBV5-1 to TRBJ2-1; 8 bases match TRBD2. The length of the CDR3 is 15 residues. The V gene's germline CDR1 is SGHRS and CDR2 YFSETQ. Germline trimming cut 6 bases from V and 1 base from J; bases unmatched to any gene: 6. This CDR3 is CASMVAGSSYNEQFF. CDR3 DNA: TGCGCCAGCATGGTAGCGGGATCTTCCTACAATGAGCAGTTCTTC.

This clonotype came up many times. This chain joins TRBV24-1 and TRBJ2-3; D uncertain. With 4 bases removed from V and 0 bases from J, the gap between germline ends came to 19 bases. Germline CDR1 reads KGHDR; CDR2 reads SFDVKD. This CDR3 is 18 amino acids long. This CDR3 is CATSDPANPLLSTDTQYF. The CDR3 DNA reads as TGTGCCACCAGTGACCCAGCCAACCCTCTTTTAAGCACAGATACGCAGTATTTT.

The CDR3 coding sequence is TGTGCCAGCAGTAGGATGGGACAATCTGGCTACACCTTC. It translates to CASSRMGQSGYTF. V is TRBV6-5 and J is TRBJ1-2, with a weak D call TRBD1 (6 bases). In germline, CDR1 is MNHEY, CDR2 SVGAGI. The CDR3 contains 13 residues. V shed 5 bases and J shed 7 bases, with 14 bases lying between them.